One sample yielded the 29 T cell receptor beta chains listed below, sequenced in a study of beta chain features in type 1 diabetes. Study observations and caveats: In all four CD4+ subsets, TCRB CDR3 length was significantly, moderately reduced in type 1 diabetes.

The sequenced template was cDNA made from the entire isolated RNA. The assay was immunoSEQ multiplex PCR, and TCRdb's table has in-frame clones only and misses some. Of over 200,000 clones listed, about 11% are singletons. What these receptors recognize is not known. Sequences were obtained from naive CD4+ T cells from blood. These receptor sequences come from a man aged 25 to 40 with type 1 diabetes.

This clone has just a few counts. The chain recombines TRBV5-4 with TRBJ2-5, with D perhaps matching TRBD2 (5 bases). CDR3 length: 13 amino acids. The germline CDR1 and CDR2 sequences are SGHNT and YYREEE (reference sequence). V lost 4 bases and J 2 bases, leaving 9 bases between the germline ends. The CDR3 here is CASSKDWQETQYF. CDR3 DNA sequence: TGTGCCAGCAGCAAGGACTGGCAAGAGACCCAGTACTTC.

This chain links TRBV11-2 with TRBJ2-3; no reliable D call. The V gene lost 0 bases and the J gene lost 6 bases, with 10 bases spanning the gap. Germline V gives CDR1 SGHAT, CDR2 FQNNGV. CDR3 length: 14 amino acids. The CDR3 is CASSLDLGGDTQYF. The CDR3, as DNA: TGTGCCAGCAGCTTAGATCTAGGTGGGGATACGCAGTATTTT.

This clone was seen a few times. V is TRBV9 and J is TRBJ2-1; 8 bases fit TRBD2. This CDR3 region has 16 residues. CDR1 and CDR2 (germline): SGDLS, YYNGEE. V shed 0 bases, J shed 2 bases, and the junction held 4 bases outside the gene matches. In DNA, the CDR3 is TGTGCCAGCAGCGTAGAAGGGCGGGGGGCCTACAATGAGCAGTTCTTC. Protein sequence: CASSVEGRGAYNEQFF.

The chain employs TRBV9 and TRBJ2-7, with 7 positions matching TRBD1. There are 15 residues in the CDR3. The germline V gene has CDR1 SGDLS and CDR2 YYNGEE. With 4 bases clipped from V and 1 base from J, the junction kept 8 bases outside the gene matches. This CDR3 reads CASSLRGLSSYEQYF. CDR3 DNA sequence: TGTGCCAGCAGCTTAAGGGGGCTCTCGTCCTACGAGCAGTACTTC.

The CDR3 DNA is TGTGCCAGGAACCAGGGGACTATTTACGAGCAGTACTTC. Translating gives CARNQGTIYEQYF. The chain has TRBV19 and TRBJ2-7, with a tentative D call TRBD2 (7 bases). The CDR3 sequence is 13 residues long. V was cut by 9 bases and J by 4 bases, with 16 bases left in between. The germline V gene encodes CDR1 LNHDA and CDR2 SQIVND (reference sequence).

The chain carries TRBV19 and TRBJ2-3; D not resolved. The CDR3 is made up of 15 amino acids. Germline V gene sequence: CDR1 LNHDA, CDR2 SQIVND (reference sequence). Trimming took 3 bases from V and 0 from J, leaving 10 bases between them. As DNA, the CDR3 is TGTGCCAGTAGTATCCAGTACACCAGCACAGATACGCAGTATTTT. As protein: CASSIQYTSTDTQYF.

The sample holds a few counts of this clone. This chain connects TRBV7-3 to TRBJ2-3; TRBD1 matches 9 bases. The V segment lost 5 bases and the J segment 3 bases; nucleotides outside the gene matches: 3. The CDR3 spans 14 residues. Germline lookup yields CDR1 SGHTA and CDR2 FQGTGA. CDR3 residues: CASSTGTGTDTQYF. DNA of the CDR3: TGTGCCAGCAGCACCGGGACAGGGACAGATACGCAGTATTTT.

In its sample, this clone was seen a few times. This specimen includes other DNA sequences encoding the same CDR3. The rearrangement joins TRBV29-1 to TRBJ1-1; TRBD1 matches 7 bases. CDR1 SQVTM and CDR2 ANQGSEA come from the germline V gene. Trimming removed 6 bases from V and 0 bases from J; junction bases left unmatched: 4. This CDR3 is 13 amino acids long. The CDR3 is CSVRTGMNTEAFF. For the CDR3, the DNA is TGCAGCGTCCGGACAGGAATGAACACTGAAGCTTTCTTT.

This clone was seen more than once but under ten times. The V call is TRBV7-3, the J call TRBJ2-5; 8 bases are a match to TRBD1. The CDR3 totals 14 residues. Germline V gene lookup returns CDR1 SGHTA and CDR2 FQGTGA. V lost 5 bases and J lost 7; bases outside the gene matches: 9. The DNA for the CDR3 is TGTGCCAGCAGCCCCGGACAGGGAGGTGGGACCCAGTACTTC. It is translated as CASSPGQGGGTQYF.

Only a few counts were recorded for this clone. The V gene is TRBV5-1, the J gene TRBJ2-7, with a possible D match to TRBD1 (5 bases). The CDR3 extends over 15 amino acids. CDR1 is SGHRS, CDR2 YFSETQ, per germline. Trimming shortened V by 2 bases and J by 0 bases, and 12 bases separated the two germline ends. In DNA, the CDR3 is TGCGCCAGCAGCTTTGACAGTTCAAGCTCCTACGAGCAGTACTTC. Residues: CASSFDSSSSYEQYF.

This clone was seen a handful of times. The CDR3 DNA is TGTGCCAGCAGCGTAGAACCAGGGTACGAGCAGTACTTC. It specifies CASSVEPGYEQYF. The chain has TRBV9 and TRBJ2-7; a weak D match, TRBD1 (5 bases). V was clipped by 0 bases and J by 4 bases, with 8 bases between them. CDR3 length equals 13 residues. Germline CDR1 is SGDLS and CDR2 is YYNGEE.

This clone was observed a handful of times. The chain recombines TRBV4-3 with TRBJ2-1, with 7 positions matching TRBD2. Losses at the gene ends were 0 bases for V and 9 bases for J; bases not matched to a gene: 2. The germline V gene encodes CDR1 LGHNA and CDR2 YSLEER. The length of the CDR3 is 13 residues. This CDR3 is CASSQETGGEQFF. DNA of the CDR3: TGCGCCAGCAGCCAAGAAACGGGGGGTGAGCAGTTCTTC.

The chain recombines TRBV7-2 with TRBJ2-3; TRBD2 matches 15 bases. J was trimmed by 2 bases and V by 5 bases; bases with no gene match: 8. Germline V CDR1 and CDR2: SGHTA, FQGNSA. The CDR3 has 18 amino acids. The CDR3 DNA is TGTGCCAGCAGCGTTCGGACTAGCGGGGGGGGATTCACAGATACGCAGTATTTT. Amino acid sequence: CASSVRTSGGGFTDTQYF.

This clone was observed a few times. V gene TRBV13 combines with J gene TRBJ1-6; 7 positions match TRBD1. This CDR3 is 14 amino acids long. Germline trimming cut 5 bases from V and 7 bases from J; bases unmatched to any gene: 5. Germline assignment: CDR1 PRHDT and CDR2 FYEKMQ (reference sequence). CDR3 coding DNA: TGTGCCAGCAGCCCCGGACAGGAAAATTCACCCCTCCACTTT. Translating gives CASSPGQENSPLHF.

The CDR3 DNA reads as TGTGCCAGCAGTTCAACCGGGACAGGGGGTGAAAAACTGTTTTTT. It codes for CASSSTGTGGEKLFF. This chain links TRBV6-6 with TRBJ1-4, with TRBD1 identical over 11 bases. Germline lookup yields CDR1 MNHNY and CDR2 SVGAGI (reference sequence). There are 15 residues in the CDR3. The junction had 5 bases not matched to a gene; V was cut back by 4 bases and J by 7 bases.

The sample holds a few counts of this clone. The chain is built from TRBV29-1 and TRBJ1-1; tentatively, D is TRBD1 (6 bases). CDR3 length equals 13 residues. V was pared by 6 bases and J by 7 bases, with 18 bases between. Germline V CDR1 and CDR2: SQVTM, ANQGSEA. CDR3 region: CSVYRGPGDEAFF. Here the CDR3 DNA reads TGCAGCGTCTACCGGGGCCCAGGGGATGAAGCTTTCTTT.

This clone has only a few counts. The chain carries TRBV4-1 and TRBJ2-3; D perhaps matches TRBD2 (5 bases). Germline CDR1 is MGHRA and CDR2 is YSYEKL. The CDR3 loop spans 15 amino acids. The germline V and J ends were trimmed by 4 bases and 1 base, with 12 bases remaining between them. The CDR3 DNA reads TGCGCCAGCAGCCGTCATAGCGACCGCACAGATACGCAGTATTTT. Translation gives CASSRHSDRTDTQYF.

This clone came up a few times. The chain recombines TRBV5-1 with TRBJ2-7; D unclear. Per germline, CDR1 SGHRS and CDR2 YFSETQ. Trimming took off 4 bases at V and 2 bases at J, with 4 bases between the two ends. The CDR3 loop spans 11 amino acids. The CDR3 bases are TGCGCCAGCAGCCTAGCCTACGAGCAGTACTTC. Protein: CASSLAYEQYF.

This clone was observed a few times. The V and J genes are TRBV18 and TRBJ2-7, with 7 positions matching TRBD1. The CDR3 extends over 15 amino acids. Germline assignment: CDR1 KGHSH and CDR2 LQKENI. V shed 3 bases, J shed 0 bases, and the junction held 5 bases outside the gene matches. The CDR3 DNA follows: TGTGCCAGCTCACCCCACCGGGACAGCTCCTACGAGCAGTACTTC. Protein: CASSPHRDSSYEQYF.

This clone was detected only a few times. The V gene is TRBV4-3, the J gene TRBJ2-5; D possibly corresponds to TRBD2 (6 bases). Trimming stripped 2 bases from V and 2 bases from J, with 9 bases between. Germline V gene lookup returns CDR1 LGHNA and CDR2 YSLEER. The CDR3 contains 14 residues. CDR3 loop: CASSQFRGQETQYF. The CDR3 DNA reads TGCGCCAGCAGCCAATTCCGGGGGCAAGAGACCCAGTACTTC.

This clone occurred once. The V call is TRBV7-9, the J call TRBJ1-1; D call uncertain. Germline V gene sequence: CDR1 SEHNR, CDR2 FQNEAQ (reference sequence). The germline V and J ends were trimmed by 2 bases and 1 base, with 8 bases remaining between them. The CDR3 covers 14 residues. CDR3 in DNA: TGTGCCAGCAGCTTAAGACACCAGAACACTGAAGCTTTCTTT. This translates into CASSLRHQNTEAFF.

This rearrangement joins TRBV7-9 to TRBJ1-6; no clear D gene. Germline V CDR1 and CDR2: SEHNR, FQNEAQ (reference sequence). V was shortened by 1 base and J by 6 bases, with 7 bases between the two germline ends. This CDR3 has 14 residues. CDR3 region: CASSLGVSNSPLHF. CDR3 nucleotides: TGTGCCAGCAGCTTAGGTGTCAGTAATTCACCCCTCCACTTT.

This clone was seen a few times. The chain couples TRBV4-1 to TRBJ1-2; D not resolved. The CDR3 totals 15 residues. Trimming took off 2 bases at V and 1 base at J, with 11 bases between the two ends. Germline CDR1 is MGHRA and CDR2 is YSYEKL. The CDR3 loop is CASSQPWTVNYGYTF. CDR3 DNA: TGCGCCAGCAGCCAACCCTGGACTGTTAACTATGGCTACACCTTC.

This clone appeared a few times. The chain joins TRBV29-1 to TRBJ2-5, with 10 positions matching TRBD1. The germline gives CDR1 SQVTM, CDR2 ANQGSEA. Germline trimming cut 6 bases from V and 2 bases from J; bases unmatched to any gene: 6. The CDR3 is made up of 14 amino acids. CDR3 residues: CSVGDRGTQETQYF. Written as DNA, the CDR3 is TGCAGCGTGGGGGACAGGGGAACTCAAGAGACCCAGTACTTC.

In its sample, this clone was seen a few times. The chain is built from TRBV4-1 and TRBJ2-1, with D perhaps matching TRBD2 (5 bases). The germline CDR1 and CDR2 sequences are MGHRA and YSYEKL. This CDR3 is built from 14 residues. The V and J ends lost 2 bases and 4 bases respectively, with 9 bases between them. Here the CDR3 DNA reads TGCGCCAGCAGCCAACCAACTAGATACAATGAGCAGTTCTTC. Amino acids: CASSQPTRYNEQFF.

Only a few counts were recorded for this clone. V and J are TRBV7-2 and TRBJ1-2, with D possibly being TRBD1 (5 bases). Germline assignment: CDR1 SGHTA and CDR2 FQGNSA. V was shortened by 10 bases and J by 6 bases, with 15 bases between the two germline ends. The CDR3 contains 12 residues. CDR3: CATKLGENGYTF. The CDR3 DNA sequence: TGTGCCACCAAGTTAGGGGAAAATGGCTACACCTTC.

The genes are TRBV6-4 and TRBJ2-2, with D perhaps matching TRBD1 (5 bases). CDR1 and CDR2 (germline): MRHNA, SNTAGT. The CDR3 sequence is 14 residues long. V was trimmed by 6 bases and J by 1 base, leaving 9 bases between them. CDR3 sequence: CASSREWNTGELFF. In DNA form, the CDR3 reads TGTGCCAGCAGCAGGGAATGGAACACCGGGGAGCTGTTTTTT.

With respect to this clone: Different DNA sequences within this sample yield the same CDR3. This sequence joins TRBV7-2 and TRBJ1-5; 8 bases match TRBD1. From germline, CDR1 is SGHTA and CDR2 FQGNSA. The V gene end was trimmed by 3 bases and the J gene end by 7 bases; junction bases not matched to a gene: 2. The CDR3 length is 13 residues. The CDR3 region has the DNA TGTGCCAGCAGCTTGGACAGGGCACAGCCCCAGCATTTT. It codes for CASSLDRAQPQHF.

The genes are TRBV9 and TRBJ1-3; D uncertain. The CDR3 has 14 residues. CDR1 and CDR2 from the germline V gene are SGDLS and YYNGEE. Trimming stripped 0 bases from V and 2 bases from J, with 6 bases between. CDR3 DNA: TGTGCCAGCAGCGTAGACGGGACTGGAAACACCATATATTTT. Amino acids: CASSVDGTGNTIYF.